Each of the 20 T cell receptor beta chains below was sequenced from the same sample in a study of beta chain features in type 1 diabetes. The investigators reverse transcribed all of the isolated RNA, so they sequenced expressed TCRB transcripts. Sequenced by immunoSEQ multiplex PCR; TCRdb stores in-frame clones only, minus some. The sample comprises hundreds of thousands of clones, around 68% of which are singletons, and around 0.057% rests with the top ten. The specimen was naive CD4+ T cells from blood. These TCRs come from a man aged 25-45 years in good health.

The chain couples TRBV30 to TRBJ1-1; D may be TRBD1 (5 bases). The CDR3 sequence is 15 residues long. CDR1 and CDR2 from the germline V gene are GTSNPN and SVGIG (reference sequence). V was cut by 2 bases and J by 0 bases, with 13 bases left in between. Here the CDR3 DNA reads TGTGCCTGGAGTCCCTCCGGGACGGTGAACACTGAAGCTTTCTTT. Translating gives CAWSPSGTVNTEAFF.

The chain combines TRBV30 with TRBJ2-7; 8 bases map to TRBD1. There are 15 residues in the CDR3. Germline lookup yields CDR1 GTSNPN and CDR2 SVGIG (reference sequence). J was trimmed by 3 bases and V by 0 bases; bases with no gene match: 7. CDR3 DNA: TGTGCCTGGAGTGTACGAGGCGGACAGGGCTACGAGCAGTACTTC. Translation gives CAWSVRGGQGYEQYF.

This chain joins TRBV29-1 and TRBJ2-5; D call uncertain. Germline V gene data show CDR1 as SQVTM and CDR2 as ANQGSEA. Trimming stripped 7 bases from V and 3 bases from J, with 6 bases between. The CDR3 has 10 residues. The DNA for the CDR3 is TGCAGCGATTATAAAGAGACCCAGTACTTC. Translation gives CSDYKETQYF.

The gene calls are TRBV27 and TRBJ2-1; D is uncertain. The V end lost 4 bases, the J end lost 1 base, and 11 bases lay between the germline ends. In germline, CDR1 is MNHEY, CDR2 SMNVEV (reference sequence). The length of the CDR3 is 15 residues. The CDR3 region is CASSSPLVSYNEQFF. Written as DNA, the CDR3 is TGTGCCAGCAGTTCCCCATTGGTTTCCTACAATGAGCAGTTCTTC.

This clone occurred a few times. The rearrangement joins TRBV9 to TRBJ2-5, with 9 bases fitting TRBD2. Germline V gene lookup returns CDR1 SGDLS and CDR2 YYNGEE. The V and J ends lost 0 bases and 7 bases, in that order; junction bases with no gene match: 4. The CDR3 is 14 amino acids. CDR3 sequence reads: CASSVADSGGTQYF. The CDR3 DNA follows: TGTGCCAGCAGCGTAGCCGATAGCGGGGGGACCCAGTACTTC.

A single count supports this clone. The chain joins TRBV29-1 to TRBJ1-1; possibly TRBD1 for D (6 bases). Per germline, CDR1 SQVTM and CDR2 ANQGSEA. V lost 3 bases and J 3 bases, leaving 14 bases between the germline ends. There are 14 residues in the CDR3. The CDR3 protein is CSVDGGTGYTEAFF. The CDR3 DNA sequence: TGCAGCGTTGATGGGGGAACAGGGTACACTGAAGCTTTCTTT. The full variable domain, its missing parts supplied by reference TRBV29-1 and TRBJ1-1, is SAVISQKPSRDICQRGTSLTIQCQVDSQVTMMFWYRQQPGQSLTLIATANQGSEATYESGFVIDKFPISRPNLTFSTLTVSNMSPEDSSIYLCSVDGGTGYTEAFFGQGTRLTVV.

J is TRBJ2-5 and V is TRBV5-1; 7 nucleotides match TRBD1. Germline V gene sequence: CDR1 SGHRS, CDR2 YFSETQ. V trimming: 7 bases; J trimming: 3 bases; junction bases outside the gene matches: 9. The CDR3 consists of 14 residues. The CDR3, as DNA: TGCGCCAGCCGGACTTACGGGACAGAAGAGACCCAGTACTTC. This encodes CASRTYGTEETQYF.

V gene TRBV15 combines with J gene TRBJ2-7; possible D gene TRBD1, 5 bases. This CDR3 has 13 residues. Germline CDR1 reads LNHNV; CDR2 reads YYDKDF (reference sequence). Trimming took off 0 bases at V and 4 bases at J, with 7 bases between the two ends. CDR3 residues: CATSRDTGYEQYF. CDR3 coding DNA: TGTGCCACCAGCAGAGACACAGGTTACGAGCAGTACTTC.

This clone was counted only a few times. The chain couples TRBV6-5 to TRBJ2-7; D is perhaps TRBD2 (5 bases). Per the germline V gene, CDR1 is MNHEY and CDR2 is SVGAGI. The V end lost 6 bases, the J end lost 6 bases, and 12 bases lay between the germline ends. CDR3 length: 12 amino acids. CDR3 bases: TGTGCCAGCAGCCGACAAGAGGGCGAGCAGTACTTC. Encoded protein: CASSRQEGEQYF.

V and J are TRBV5-6 and TRBJ2-7; D gene unclear. Germline values: CDR1 SGHDT, CDR2 YYEEEE. This CDR3 comprises 13 residues. V lost 5 bases and J 0 bases, leaving 9 bases between the germline ends. As DNA, the CDR3 is TGTGCCAGCAGGGCGCAGTCCTCCTACGAGCAGTACTTC. Protein sequence: CASRAQSSYEQYF. Full variable domain (outside the CDR3, taken from reference TRBV5-6 and TRBJ2-7): DAGVTQSPTHLIKTRGQQVTLRCSPKSGHDTVSWYQQALGQGPQFIFQYYEEEERQRGNFPDRFSGHQFPNYSSELNVNALLLGDSALYLCASRAQSSYEQYFGPGTRLTVT.

This clone was observed a single time. The CDR3 loop is CASSLRDRGLAFF. The CDR3 nucleotides are TGTGCCAGCAGCTTACGGGACAGGGGGTTAGCTTTCTTT. The genes are TRBV7-2 and TRBJ1-1; 11 bases line up with TRBD1. This CDR3 region has 13 residues. CDR1 and CDR2 from the germline V gene are SGHTA and FQGNSA. V shed 2 bases and J 10 bases; nucleotides not matched to a gene: 3.

The chain combines TRBV29-1 with TRBJ2-4, with D hard to call. Germline V lookup: CDR1 SQVTM, CDR2 ANQGSEA. The CDR3 runs 13 residues. V lost 0 bases, J lost 4 bases, and 7 bases lay in between. The DNA of the CDR3 is TGCAGCGTTGAAGATCTCGCTAAAAACATTCAGTACTTC. Amino acid sequence: CSVEDLAKNIQYF.

The chain joins TRBV30 to TRBJ1-1, with unresolved D. Germline-derived CDR1 and CDR2 are GTSNPN and SVGIG (reference sequence). This CDR3 contains 13 residues. V shed 0 bases and J shed 7 bases, with 12 bases lying between them. The CDR3 protein is CAWSVAAHLEAFF. DNA for the CDR3: TGTGCCTGGAGTGTAGCGGCACATCTTGAAGCTTTCTTT.

The chain joins TRBV2 to TRBJ2-1; a weak D match, TRBD2 (5 bases). The CDR3 runs 11 residues. Per germline, CDR1 SNHLY and CDR2 FYNNEI. The germline V and J ends were trimmed by 3 bases and 12 bases, with 9 bases remaining between them. The CDR3 loop reads CASSDGGLQFF. CDR3 DNA sequence: TGTGCCAGCAGTGATGGAGGCCTGCAGTTCTTC.

The chain carries TRBV11-2 and TRBJ2-1; D might be TRBD2 (5 bases). Germline V gives CDR1 SGHAT, CDR2 FQNNGV. This CDR3 has 18 amino acids. Between the trimmed V and J ends, which lost 6 bases and 1 base, there was a span of 22 bases. CDR3 protein: CASRTLRTAGPSYNEQFF. For the CDR3, the DNA is TGTGCCAGCAGAACACTAAGGACCGCGGGTCCTTCCTACAATGAGCAGTTCTTC.

V and J are TRBV28 and TRBJ2-1, with 8 bases aligning to TRBD2. This CDR3 region has 17 residues. The J segment lost 5 bases and the V segment lost 6 bases, leaving 15 bases of the junction unmatched. Germline CDR1 and CDR2: MDHEN and SYDVKM. This chain's CDR3 is CASSPVSGSAGDNEQFF. In nucleotides, the CDR3 is TGTGCCAGCAGCCCCGTCAGCGGGAGCGCCGGGGACAATGAGCAGTTCTTC.

The V call is TRBV30, the J call TRBJ1-1, with D unclear. Germline CDR1 is GTSNPN and CDR2 is SVGIG (reference sequence). This CDR3 is 13 amino acids long. V lost 3 bases and J 1 base, leaving 9 bases between the germline ends. The CDR3 sequence is CAWRDTENTEAFF. CDR3 in DNA: TGTGCCTGGAGAGACACCGAGAACACTGAAGCTTTCTTT.

V and J are TRBV29-1 and TRBJ1-2; D remains ambiguous. The germline V gene has CDR1 SQVTM and CDR2 ANQGSEA. V lost 0 bases, J lost 4 bases, and 12 bases lay in between. CDR3 length equals 14 residues. CDR3 in amino acids: CSVEDYEGGYGYTF. For the CDR3, the DNA is TGCAGCGTTGAAGATTATGAGGGAGGCTATGGCTACACCTTC.

The J gene is TRBJ1-2, the V gene TRBV30, with D unclear. CDR3 length: 15 residues. Per the germline V gene, CDR1 is GTSNPN and CDR2 is SVGIG (reference sequence). V lost 2 bases and J lost 0, with 13 bases in between. As DNA, the CDR3 is TGTGCCTGGAGTCTATTTACAGTAGCTAACTATGGCTACACCTTC. This encodes CAWSLFTVANYGYTF.

This clone was counted a few times. The rearrangement links TRBV9 to TRBJ2-5; D is possibly TRBD1 or TRBD2 (5 bases each). Per the germline V gene, CDR1 is SGDLS and CDR2 is YYNGEE. The CDR3 contains 14 residues. V was shortened by 2 bases and J by 4 bases, with 12 bases between the two germline ends. CDR3 DNA sequence: TGTGCCAGCAGCGTGACCCGGGGCCCAGAGACCCAGTACTTC. It specifies CASSVTRGPETQYF. The whole variable domain, remainder taken from reference TRBV9 and TRBJ2-5, is DSGVTQTPKHLITATGQRVTLRCSPRSGDLSVYWYQQSLDQGLQFLIQYYNGEERAKGNILERFSAQQFPDLHSELNLSSLELGDSALYFCASSVTRGPETQYFGPGTRLLVL.